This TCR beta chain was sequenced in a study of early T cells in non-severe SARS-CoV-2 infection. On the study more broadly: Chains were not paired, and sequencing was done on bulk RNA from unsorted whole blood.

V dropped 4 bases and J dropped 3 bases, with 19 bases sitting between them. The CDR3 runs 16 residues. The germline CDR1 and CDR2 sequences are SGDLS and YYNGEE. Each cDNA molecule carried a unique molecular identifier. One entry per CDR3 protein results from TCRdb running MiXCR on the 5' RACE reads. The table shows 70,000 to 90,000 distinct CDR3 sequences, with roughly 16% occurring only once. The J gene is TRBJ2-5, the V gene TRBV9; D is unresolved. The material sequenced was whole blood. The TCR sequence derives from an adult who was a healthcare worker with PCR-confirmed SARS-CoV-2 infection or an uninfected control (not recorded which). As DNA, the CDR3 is TGTGCCAGCAGCCTTCGCGCAGTCCTGGGGAAAGAGACCCAGTACTTC. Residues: CASSLRAVLGKETQYF.